The 31 T cell receptor beta chains below all came from one sample that was sequenced in a study of cytomegalovirus exposure and HLA in healthy donors. Primers: 60 Vbeta forward and 13 Jbeta reverse. The assay was immunoSEQ multiplex PCR, and TCRdb's table has in-frame clones only and misses some. With some 110,000 clones in the sample, the ten largest clones hold around 7%. The sequenced sample was PBMCs. These receptors came from a middle-aged man in good health and CMV-seropositive.

V and J are TRBV9 and TRBJ1-1; TRBD1 matches 8 bases. The germline gives CDR1 SGDLS, CDR2 YYNGEE. V trimming: 4 bases; J trimming: 3 bases; junction bases outside the gene matches: 5. The CDR3 contains 14 residues. The CDR3 nucleotides are TGTGCCAGCAGCCTGACAGGGGATTACACTGAAGCTTTCTTT. This sequence encodes CASSLTGDYTEAFF.

The J gene is TRBJ1-2, the V gene TRBV28; a possible D gene is TRBD1 (5 bases). Per the germline V gene, CDR1 is MDHEN and CDR2 is SYDVKM. The CDR3 is made up of 13 amino acids. The germline V and J ends were trimmed by 6 bases and 3 bases, with 11 bases remaining between them. CDR3 loop: CASSLTGHYGYTF. DNA for the CDR3: TGTGCCAGCAGCCTCACAGGACACTATGGCTACACCTTC.

The chain joins TRBV7-2 to TRBJ2-3; 10 bases align to TRBD2. Losses at the gene ends were 5 bases for V and 8 bases for J; bases not matched to a gene: 16. Germline V CDR1 and CDR2: SGHTA, FQGNSA. The CDR3 is 17 residues long. CDR3 loop: CASSPTGKAGGPGTQYF. The CDR3 DNA reads TGTGCCAGCAGCCCAACGGGAAAAGCGGGAGGGCCGGGTACGCAGTATTTT.

This sequence joins TRBV7-2 and TRBJ1-5; 8 nucleotides agree with TRBD1. V was clipped by 6 bases and J by 9 bases; unmatched bases: 7. Germline V gene lookup returns CDR1 SGHTA and CDR2 FQGNSA. The CDR3 spans 13 residues. The CDR3 coding sequence is TGTGCCAGCAGTGACAGGGGTGGTGGGCCCCAGCATTTT. Its protein product is CASSDRGGGPQHF.

The rearrangement uses TRBV5-6 and TRBJ1-4; 9 bases fit TRBD1. V was pared by 4 bases and J by 4 bases, with 2 bases of the junction left unmatched. The CDR3 spans 14 residues. CDR1 SGHDT and CDR2 YYEEEE come from the germline V gene. CDR3 bases: TGTGCCAGCAGCCAGGACAGGGGTAATGAAAAACTGTTTTTT. Translating gives CASSQDRGNEKLFF.

V usage is TRBV7-8 and J usage is TRBJ2-3, with TRBD2 matching over 11 bases. J lost 7 bases, V lost 5 bases, and 11 bases had no gene match. This CDR3 is built from 16 residues. Germline V gives CDR1 SGHVS, CDR2 FQNEAQ. The CDR3 region has the DNA TGTGCCAGCAGCCCGGGGGTAGCGGGAGGGTTACATACGCAGTATTTT. Protein: CASSPGVAGGLHTQYF.

This chain uses TRBV27 with TRBJ2-5; D perhaps matches TRBD2 (5 bases). Trimming left V 2 bases short and J 5 bases short, with 24 bases between. Germline V gene lookup returns CDR1 MNHEY and CDR2 SMNVEV (reference sequence). The CDR3 totals 18 residues. CDR3 in amino acids: CASSLRVPTNRAWETQYF. The CDR3 region has the DNA TGTGCCAGCAGTTTAAGGGTACCGACTAACCGGGCGTGGGAGACCCAGTACTTC.

The chain carries TRBV6-5 and TRBJ1-6; possible D gene TRBD1, 5 bases. The CDR3 covers 16 residues. Germline V gene sequence: CDR1 MNHEY, CDR2 SVGAGI. Trimming took off 4 bases at V and 6 bases at J, with 16 bases between the two ends. Written as DNA, the CDR3 is TGTGCCAGCAGTTTGACGCTACAGGCGTCTAATTCACCCCTCCACTTT. Its protein is CASSLTLQASNSPLHF.

The chain joins TRBV7-3 to TRBJ2-3, with a weak D call TRBD2 (6 bases). The CDR3 has 13 residues. Trimming shortened V by 1 base and J by 6 bases, and 8 bases separated the two germline ends. Per the germline V gene, CDR1 is SGHTA and CDR2 is FQGTGA. The CDR3 DNA sequence: TGTGCCAGCAGCTTAAGGAGGGAGGATACGCAGTATTTT. It specifies CASSLRREDTQYF.

This chain uses TRBV10-3 with TRBJ2-2, with 7 bases fitting TRBD1. Per germline, CDR1 ENHRY and CDR2 SYGVKD. CDR3 length: 15 residues. Trimming at V came to 7 bases and at J to 2 bases, leaving 7 bases not matched to a gene. The CDR3 loop reads CAIMRGPDNTGELFF. The DNA for the CDR3 is TGTGCCATCATGAGGGGGCCCGATAACACCGGGGAGCTGTTTTTT.

This rearrangement joins TRBV5-6 to TRBJ1-1, with 7 nucleotides matching TRBD1. Germline V gene data show CDR1 as SGHDT and CDR2 as YYEEEE. V lost 4 bases to trimming and J lost 8 bases; unmatched junction nucleotides: 2. CDR3 length: 11 amino acids. In DNA form, the CDR3 reads TGTGCCAGCAGCCTGGGACAGGAAGCTTTCTTT. Its translation: CASSLGQEAFF.

This chain joins TRBV11-1 and TRBJ2-1; 7 nucleotides line up with TRBD2. The CDR3 runs 15 residues. Per germline, CDR1 SGHAT and CDR2 FQDESV (reference sequence). The trim removed 1 base at V and 3 bases at J, leaving 3 bases unmatched. The CDR3 reads CASSLVGGSYNEQFF. The DNA for the CDR3 is TGTGCCAGCAGCTTAGTTGGCGGGAGCTACAATGAGCAGTTCTTC.

The V gene is TRBV7-2, the J gene TRBJ2-1, with 9 bases that match TRBD2. V was clipped by 2 bases and J by 6 bases; unmatched bases: 5. The CDR3 spans 15 residues. The germline V gene encodes CDR1 SGHTA and CDR2 FQGNSA. The CDR3 sequence is CASSLRLAGSNEQFF. CDR3 bases: TGTGCCAGCAGCTTACGCCTAGCGGGATCCAATGAGCAGTTCTTC.

The genes are TRBV5-1 and TRBJ2-5; 8 nucleotides align to TRBD1. Germline V gene sequence: CDR1 SGHRS, CDR2 YFSETQ. The CDR3 has 15 amino acids. V shed 5 bases, J shed 2 bases, and the junction held 8 bases outside the gene matches. Here the CDR3 reads CASSIGQGIQETQYF. The CDR3 DNA sequence: TGCGCCAGCAGTATCGGACAGGGAATACAAGAGACCCAGTACTTC.

The chain has TRBV7-9 and TRBJ1-1, with TRBD1 matching 7 bases. The CDR3 is 14 residues long. Germline V CDR1 and CDR2: SEHNR, FQNEAQ (reference sequence). The ends lost 3 bases at V and 3 bases at J; junction bases unmatched: 4. CDR3 sequence reads: CASSFTGADTEAFF. CDR3 nucleotide sequence: TGTGCCAGCAGCTTTACAGGGGCGGACACTGAAGCTTTCTTT.

J is TRBJ2-7 and V is TRBV5-4; TRBD1 might be the D (6 bases). V was cut by 0 bases and J by 3 bases, with 10 bases left in between. Germline V gene sequence: CDR1 SGHNT, CDR2 YYREEE (reference sequence). The CDR3 loop spans 14 amino acids. CDR3 region: CASSLEQGFYEQYF. The CDR3 DNA reads as TGTGCCAGCAGCTTGGAACAGGGATTCTACGAGCAGTACTTC.

The rearrangement links TRBV9 to TRBJ1-3; no reliable D call. Germline loops: CDR1 SGDLS, CDR2 YYNGEE. CDR3 length: 15 amino acids. V was shortened by 0 bases and J by 4 bases, with 11 bases between the two germline ends. Here the CDR3 reads CASSVGETSGNTIYF. The DNA for the CDR3 is TGTGCCAGCAGCGTAGGGGAGACCTCGGGAAACACCATATATTTT.

The chain employs TRBV28 and TRBJ2-7, with D hard to call. The CDR3 covers 14 residues. Germline V CDR1 and CDR2: MDHEN, SYDVKM. Trimming pared 5 bases from V and 3 bases from J, leaving 14 bases between. In DNA form, the CDR3 reads TGTGCCAGCAGTCCCGACTTGTCCCTCTACGAGCAGTACTTC. It yields the protein CASSPDLSLYEQYF.

The rearrangement joins TRBV7-8 to TRBJ1-3, with no clear D. The germline CDR1 and CDR2 sequences are SGHVS and FQNEAQ. Trimming removed 5 bases from V and 0 bases from J, with 8 bases in between. The CDR3 extends over 14 amino acids. CDR3 sequence: CASSVLSSGNTIYF. CDR3 DNA: TGTGCCAGCAGCGTCCTTTCCTCTGGAAACACCATATATTTT.

The rearrangement uses TRBV4-1 and TRBJ1-1; tentative D call: TRBD1 (6 bases). The CDR3 runs 16 residues. The V gene's germline CDR1 is MGHRA and CDR2 YSYEKL. Trimming removed 3 bases at V and 0 bases at J, with 14 bases between. CDR3 sequence reads: CASSHRGRSLNTEAFF. The CDR3, as DNA: TGCGCCAGCAGCCACAGGGGAAGGAGTTTGAACACTGAAGCTTTCTTT.

This sequence joins TRBV5-1 and TRBJ2-2; possible D gene TRBD1, 6 bases. Trimming stripped 0 bases from V and 3 bases from J, with 9 bases between. The CDR3 length is 15 residues. From germline, CDR1 is SGHRS and CDR2 YFSETQ. The CDR3 reads CASSLGQVDTGELFF. The CDR3, as DNA: TGCGCCAGCAGCTTGGGACAGGTTGACACCGGGGAGCTGTTTTTT.

The V gene is TRBV14, the J gene TRBJ2-7, with 9 positions matching TRBD1. The J segment lost 5 bases and the V segment lost 7 bases, leaving 3 bases of the junction unmatched. The length of the CDR3 is 12 residues. Germline CDR1 reads SGHDN; CDR2 reads FVKESK. The CDR3 reads CASKQGADEQYF. The CDR3 DNA reads as TGTGCCAGCAAACAGGGGGCCGACGAGCAGTACTTC.

The chain joins TRBV12-5 to TRBJ1-1; D is uncertain. Trimming left V 7 bases short and J 2 bases short, with 8 bases between. Germline V gene lookup returns CDR1 LGHNT and CDR2 FRNRAP. The CDR3 loop spans 12 amino acids. CDR3 amino acids: CASALSNTEAFF. The CDR3 bases are TGTGCTAGTGCCCTTAGTAACACTGAAGCTTTCTTT.

The chain recombines TRBV5-6 with TRBJ1-5; D perhaps matches TRBD1 (5 bases). Germline CDR1 SGHDT, CDR2 YYEEEE. This CDR3 is built from 15 residues. V lost 1 base and J lost 4, with 12 bases in between. The CDR3 sequence is CASSLSRRGNQPQHF. Written as DNA, the CDR3 is TGTGCCAGCAGCTTGTCACGGAGGGGAAATCAGCCCCAGCATTTT.

The rearrangement uses TRBV18 and TRBJ2-1; a weak D match, TRBD1 (6 bases). Germline assignment: CDR1 KGHSH and CDR2 LQKENI. The CDR3 is 16 residues long. Trimming took 2 bases from V and 9 from J, leaving 20 bases between them. The DNA for the CDR3 is TGTGCCAGCTCACCATCGGGACAACAGGCAGGGGCTGAGCAGTTCTTC. Residues: CASSPSGQQAGAEQFF.

The chain combines TRBV30 with TRBJ1-1, with no clear D. The CDR3 spans 14 residues. From germline, CDR1 is GTSNPN and CDR2 SVGIG (reference sequence). Trimming pared 4 bases from V and 5 bases from J, leaving 17 bases between. This chain's CDR3 is CAWTPGARGTEAFF. The CDR3 nucleotides read TGTGCCTGGACCCCAGGAGCGAGAGGGACTGAAGCTTTCTTT.

V is TRBV29-1 and J is TRBJ2-7, with no clear D. This CDR3 contains 11 residues. V shed 5 bases and J shed 2 bases, with 7 bases lying between them. CDR1 is SQVTM and CDR2 is ANQGSEA in the germline V gene. The CDR3 DNA sequence: TGCAGCGTTTCCAGCGCCTACGAGCAGTACTTC. As protein: CSVSSAYEQYF.

The chain recombines TRBV4-3 with TRBJ1-5, with TRBD1 identical over 8 bases. From germline, CDR1 is LGHNA and CDR2 YSLEER. Trimming at V came to 7 bases and at J to 2 bases, leaving 19 bases not matched to a gene. The CDR3 runs 19 residues. This CDR3 reads CASTEVDRVPTKCNQPQHF. The DNA for the CDR3 is TGCGCCAGCACCGAAGTGGACAGGGTCCCAACTAAATGCAATCAGCCCCAGCATTTT.

This rearrangement joins TRBV11-2 to TRBJ2-7; a possible D gene is TRBD1 (6 bases). Per the germline V gene, CDR1 is SGHAT and CDR2 is FQNNGV. The V and J ends lost 5 bases and 0 bases respectively, with 14 bases between them. The CDR3 contains 15 residues. DNA of the CDR3: TGTGCCAGCAGCCCAGGGGTTTCGAGCTCCTACGAGCAGTACTTC. This encodes CASSPGVSSSYEQYF.

J is TRBJ1-1 and V is TRBV30, with 8 bases identical to TRBD1. The CDR3 has 15 amino acids. Germline CDR1 and CDR2: GTSNPN and SVGIG (reference sequence). The V and J ends lost 2 bases and 0 bases, in that order; junction bases with no gene match: 5. CDR3 sequence (DNA): TGTGCCTGGAGTACAGGGGGACCTTTGAACACTGAAGCTTTCTTT. This translates into CAWSTGGPLNTEAFF.

The rearrangement joins TRBV5-1 to TRBJ1-6, with D perhaps TRBD1 (5 bases). Germline CDR1 is SGHRS and CDR2 is YFSETQ. This CDR3 contains 14 residues. V lost 0 bases, J lost 14 bases, and 15 bases lay in between. This CDR3 is CASSLGQYNSALHF. CDR3 nucleotides: TGCGCCAGCAGCTTGGGACAGTATAATTCGGCCCTCCACTTT.